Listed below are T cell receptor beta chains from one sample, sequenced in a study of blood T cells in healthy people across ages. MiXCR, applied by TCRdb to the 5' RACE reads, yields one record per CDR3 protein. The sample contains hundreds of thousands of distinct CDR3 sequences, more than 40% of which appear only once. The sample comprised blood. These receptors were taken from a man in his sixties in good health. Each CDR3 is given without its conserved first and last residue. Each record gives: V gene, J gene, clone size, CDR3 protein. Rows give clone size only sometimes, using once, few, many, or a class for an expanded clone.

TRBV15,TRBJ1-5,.,ATRRDKNSNQPQH
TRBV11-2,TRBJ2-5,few,ASSLDPPGRETQY
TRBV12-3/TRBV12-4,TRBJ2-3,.,ASSQPLGADTQY
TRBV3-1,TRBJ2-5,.,ASSQTTAPGETQY
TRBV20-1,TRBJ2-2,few,SARDPVSGGPNTGELF
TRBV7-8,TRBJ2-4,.,ASSKGAGGGYIQY
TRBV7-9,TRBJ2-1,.,ASSSLPGQGITYNEQF
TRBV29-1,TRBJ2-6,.,SVGAAAKPGANVLT
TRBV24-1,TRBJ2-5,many,ATSDFRQEGGYLETQY
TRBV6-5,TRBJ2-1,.,ASSRPGTNYNEQF
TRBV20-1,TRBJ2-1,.,SASFTQGRYNEQF
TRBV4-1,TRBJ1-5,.,ASSLEQQGYNQPQH
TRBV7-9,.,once,ASSSPTRGLHEQY
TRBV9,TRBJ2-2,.,ASSPGTGGGRSELF
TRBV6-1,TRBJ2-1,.,AIAGDGRYNEQF
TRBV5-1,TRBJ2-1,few,ASSLLGRNEQF
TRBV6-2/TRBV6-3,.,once,ASSAGTLSYNEQY
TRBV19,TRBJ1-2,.,ASSAGTAQGAGGYT
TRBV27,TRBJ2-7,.,ASSWGQAYEQY
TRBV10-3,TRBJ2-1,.,AIRETSEKQF
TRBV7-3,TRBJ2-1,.,ASSVDRVPNEQF
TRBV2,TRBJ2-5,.,ASSGRGPGTQY
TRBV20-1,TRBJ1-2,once,SARPDSPERGYT
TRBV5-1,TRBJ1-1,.,ASSPPGPGGNTEAF
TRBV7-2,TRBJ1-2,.,ASSTGTGVFFYGYT
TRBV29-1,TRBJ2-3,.,SVEGAGGRTDTQY
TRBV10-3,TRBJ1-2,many,AISEGQGTNYGYT
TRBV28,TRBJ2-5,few,ASSLIPGRKETQY
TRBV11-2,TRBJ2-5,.,ASSIHGAGGQETQY
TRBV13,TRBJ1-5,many,ASSLDKLTPQH
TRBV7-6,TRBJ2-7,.,ASSSRDRGYNEQY
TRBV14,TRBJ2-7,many,ASSQPILPYEQY
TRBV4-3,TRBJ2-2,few,ASSTGDRGRRTGELF
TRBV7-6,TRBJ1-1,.,ASSLGSGGGGEAF
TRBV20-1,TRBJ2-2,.,SAAEGVTGELF
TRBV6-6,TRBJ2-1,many,ASSRTGGLYNEQF
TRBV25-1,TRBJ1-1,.,ASSEYEGRGTEAF
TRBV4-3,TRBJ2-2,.,ASSQGAMGPGELF
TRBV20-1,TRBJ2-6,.,SARVQSGANVLT
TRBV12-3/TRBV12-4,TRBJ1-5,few,ASSEQGSRDQPQH
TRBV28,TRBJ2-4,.,ASSLWDKSPPGSAKNIQY
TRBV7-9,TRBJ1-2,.,ASSTVPGQGTNYGYT
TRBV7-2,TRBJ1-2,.,ASSPTEGYGYT
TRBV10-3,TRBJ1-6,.,AIGTGNSPLH
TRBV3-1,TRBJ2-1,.,ASRGTSGGSYNEQF
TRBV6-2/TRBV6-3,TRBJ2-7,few,ASSYGDSSYEQY
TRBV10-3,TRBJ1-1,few,AISQTNRQGTEAF
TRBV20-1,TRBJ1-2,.,IVIKGTGNYGYT
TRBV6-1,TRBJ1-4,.,ASRKGGLPSPGEKLF
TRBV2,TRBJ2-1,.,ASSEVGQGYNEQF
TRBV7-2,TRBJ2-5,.,ASSLASQGQETQY
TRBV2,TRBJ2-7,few,ASGADSRPYEQY
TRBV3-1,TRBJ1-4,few,ASTPSRGAEKLF